What follows describes a single TCR beta chain. This entry is derived from a study of control samples from healthy donors and cancer patients. The data were produced by immunoSEQ multiplex PCR, yet TCRdb's version contains in-frame clones alone and is incomplete. This table holds under 65,000 clones, more than 70% found once. With 7 bases clipped from V and 2 bases from J, the junction kept 3 bases outside the gene matches. The CDR3 runs 13 residues. Looked up from germline, CDR1 is MNHNY and CDR2 is SVGAGI (reference sequence). V is TRBV6-6 and J is TRBJ1-2, with 8 bases matching TRBD1. Sequenced sample: PBMCs. The source is a woman aged 60-70 years with lung cancer. In nucleotides, the CDR3 is TGTGCCAGCACCCGACAGGGGAACTATGGCTACACCTTC. This gives the protein CASTRQGNYGYTF.